This T cell receptor beta chain was obtained from a study of blood T cell repertoires in COVID-19. The protocol was immunoSEQ multiplex PCR, while the TCRdb copy is restricted to in-frame clones and leaves out a portion. The table lists a few hundred thousand clones, 85% of them singletons. The germline V gene encodes CDR1 SGHAT and CDR2 FQNNGV. Trimming cost V 3 bases and J 6 bases, with 7 bases left between them. This CDR3 is built from 12 residues. The sequence derives from a human donor in a cohort sampled during active COVID-19. The rearrangement links TRBV11-2 to TRBJ2-3, with D unresolved. Sequencing input: peripheral blood. CDR3 residues: CASSFSRDTQYF. Here the CDR3 DNA reads TGTGCCAGCAGCTTTTCGCGGGATACGCAGTATTTT.